Below, one TCR beta chain is given with its context. TCRdb's table, derived via immunoSEQ multiplex PCR, lists solely in-frame clones and lacks some. The sample carries 50,000 to 60,000 clones, roughly 85% recorded once. The sample is drawn from a study of blood T cell repertoires in COVID-19. V was trimmed by 0 bases and J by 5 bases, leaving 7 bases between them. Germline V gives CDR1 LGHNA, CDR2 YSLEER. The CDR3 consists of 13 residues. This TCR derives from a human donor in a cohort sampled during active COVID-19. Sample: peripheral blood. This chain uses TRBV4-3 with TRBJ2-5; a weak D match, TRBD2 (6 bases). The CDR3 nucleotides read TGCGCCAGCAGCCAAGATCGGGGGGAGACCCAGTACTTC. Its protein product is CASSQDRGETQYF.